This TCR beta chain was obtained from a study of technical replicates of blood from a handful of donors. Method: immunoSEQ multiplex PCR; TCRdb's copy keeps in-frame clones and lacks some. The data contain 75,000 to 95,000 clones, about 94% of them seen just once; the ten biggest clones take up roughly 0.25%. Per germline, CDR1 SGHAT and CDR2 FQNNGV. CDR3 length equals 15 residues. V shed 0 bases and J shed 0 bases, with 9 bases lying between them. The receptor was isolated from a human donor in good health. The chain links TRBV11-2 to TRBJ2-7, with unresolved D. Sequencing used T cells isolated from PBMCs. CDR3: CASSLDRSLSYEQYF. The DNA of the CDR3 is TGTGCCAGCAGCTTAGACCGGAGCCTCTCCTACGAGCAGTACTTC.